The next 15 T cell receptor beta chains were all read from a single sample in a study of low-dose radiotherapy and immunotherapy resistance in tumors. With a constant-region primer and a V-primer adapter, TCRs were subjected to about 20 PCR cycles of amplification. Using its own MiXCR run on the reads, TCRdb lists one record per CDR3 protein. The repertoire holds about 46,000 distinct CDR3 sequences, 10% to 15% seen once, with roughly 6.2% in the top ten. Indicated time point: before trial treatment. Sequences were derived from PBMCs, sampled before treatment. All receptors come from a female donor with ovarian cancer.

This clonotype showed up many times. The gene calls are TRBV30 and TRBJ1-4; 8 bases are a match to TRBD1. The CDR3 has 12 residues. Germline CDR1 GTSNPN, CDR2 SVGIG (reference sequence). The V and J ends lost 7 bases and 8 bases, in that order; junction bases with no gene match: 6. The CDR3 coding sequence is TGTGCCTCTCAGGGGGCAGGGGAAAAACTGTTTTTT. This gives the protein CASQGAGEKLFF.

This clonotype was detected ten times or more. The rearrangement uses TRBV12-3 or TRBV12-4 and TRBJ1-2, with D unresolved. The CDR3 extends over 13 amino acids. V dropped 5 bases and J dropped 2 bases, with 9 bases sitting between them. CDR3 protein: CASSPAQNYGYTF. The CDR3 DNA reads TGTGCCAGCAGTCCCGCCCAGAACTATGGCTACACCTTC.

This clonotype was counted at least ten times. The CDR3 DNA follows: TGTGCCAGCAGCCTTGGGACTAGCGGGACATGGAGCTCCTACAATGAGCAGTTCTTC. Amino acids: CASSLGTSGTWSSYNEQFF. The chain employs TRBV14 and TRBJ2-1; the match to TRBD2 covers 13 bases. This CDR3 has 19 residues. CDR1 is SGHDN, CDR2 FVKESK, per germline. After removal of 4 bases from V and 0 bases from J, the junction contained 9 bases not matched to a gene.

This clonotype was observed at least ten times. V and J are TRBV28 and TRBJ1-5; D perhaps matches TRBD1 (5 bases). Germline V gene lookup returns CDR1 MDHEN and CDR2 SYDVKM. The CDR3 is made up of 15 amino acids. Trimming removed 6 bases at V and 3 bases at J, with 15 bases between. The CDR3 DNA reads TGTGCCAGCAGCGGACCCGACAGATCCAATCAGCCCCAGCATTTT. Amino acid sequence: CASSGPDRSNQPQHF.

This clonotype has a count of ten or more. V and J are TRBV19 and TRBJ2-2; perhaps D is TRBD1 or TRBD2 (6 bases each). Germline CDR1 reads LNHDA; CDR2 reads SQIVND (reference sequence). The CDR3 extends over 15 amino acids. Trimming stripped 5 bases from V and 7 bases from J, with 17 bases between. The CDR3 DNA follows: TGTGCCAGTAGTGTCACCCTACAGGGAGGCGGGGAGCTGTTTTTT. Translation gives CASSVTLQGGGELFF.

This clonotype was counted between two and nine times. V and J are TRBV19 and TRBJ2-6, with 7 bases identical to TRBD1. Germline CDR1 LNHDA, CDR2 SQIVND (reference sequence). The ends lost 5 bases at V and 0 bases at J; junction bases unmatched: 4. The CDR3 is made up of 16 amino acids. CDR3 sequence reads: CASSLQGTSGANVLTF. The CDR3 region has the DNA TGTGCCAGTAGTCTACAGGGGACCTCTGGGGCCAACGTCCTGACTTTC. Looking up the rest from reference TRBV19 and TRBJ2-6 gives the full variable domain: DGGITQSPKYLFRKEGQNVTLSCEQNLNHDAMYWYRQDPGQGLRLIYYSQIVNDFQKGDIAEGYSVSREKKESFPLTVTSAQKNPTAFYLCASSLQGTSGANVLTFGAGSRLTVL.

Remarks on this clonotype: A far larger clone differs by one base, so this is likely a read error. This chain links TRBV28 with TRBJ2-1, with no clear D. Looked up from germline, CDR1 is MDHEN and CDR2 is SYDVKM. V lost 2 bases and J 10 bases, leaving 12 bases between the germline ends. CDR3 length: 13 amino acids. DNA for the CDR3: TGTGCCAGCAGTTTAAGGACCCCTGGCGAGCAGTTCTTC. Protein product: CASSLRTPGEQFF. The full variable domain, completed using reference TRBV28 and TRBJ2-1, is DVKVTQSSRYLVKRTGEKVFLECVQDMDHENMFWYRQDPGLGLRLIYFSYDVKMKEKGDIPEGYSVSREKKERFSLILESASTNQTSMYLCASSLRTPGEQFFGPGTRLTVL.

This clonotype was seen a few times. This may arise from a read error, as a much more abundant clone is one base away. The V gene is TRBV20-1, the J gene TRBJ2-1, with D perhaps matching TRBD1 or TRBD2 (5 bases each). CDR3 length: 12 residues. Trimming pared 7 bases from V and 9 bases from J, leaving 16 bases between. Germline values: CDR1 DFQATT, CDR2 SNEGSKA (reference sequence). The CDR3 sequence is CSVPSGGVEQFF. DNA of the CDR3: TGCAGTGTCCCGTCTGGGGGAGTTGAGCAGTTCTTC.

This clonotype has at least ten counts. The gene calls are TRBV28 and TRBJ1-4; maybe TRBD1 (6 bases). This CDR3 spans 13 amino acids. V dropped 3 bases and J dropped 4 bases, with 6 bases sitting between them. The germline V gene has CDR1 MDHEN and CDR2 SYDVKM. This chain's CDR3 is CASSLDSNEKLFF. As DNA, the CDR3 is TGTGCCAGCAGTTTGGACAGTAATGAAAAACTGTTTTTT. The whole variable domain, remainder taken from reference TRBV28 and TRBJ1-4, is DVKVTQSSRYLVKRTGEKVFLECVQDMDHENMFWYRQDPGLGLRLIYFSYDVKMKEKGDIPEGYSVSREKKERFSLILESASTNQTSMYLCASSLDSNEKLFFGSGTQLSVL.

In this sample, this clonotype turned up many times. The chain is built from TRBV11-2 and TRBJ2-6, with D possibly being TRBD2 (6 bases). This CDR3 contains 16 residues. Per germline, CDR1 SGHAT and CDR2 FQNNGV. Between the trimmed V and J ends, which lost 4 bases and 0 bases, there was a span of 10 bases. This CDR3 is CASSSGLSSGANVLTF. The DNA for the CDR3 is TGTGCCAGCAGCTCGGGACTTTCCTCTGGGGCCAACGTCCTGACTTTC.

Ten or more counts support this clonotype. The chain couples TRBV6-5 to TRBJ2-7; D may be TRBD1 (5 bases). V shed 5 bases and J shed 2 bases, with 10 bases lying between them. This CDR3 is 13 amino acids long. Germline values: CDR1 MNHEY, CDR2 SVGAGI. The CDR3 nucleotides are TGTGCCAGCAGTCAGACAGCCCCCTACGAGCAGTACTTC. This sequence encodes CASSQTAPYEQYF.

This clonotype was counted at least ten times. The rearrangement uses TRBV7-8 and TRBJ2-1; 9 nucleotides agree with TRBD2. Per germline, CDR1 SGHVS and CDR2 FQNEAQ. V lost 1 base to trimming and J lost 5 bases; unmatched junction nucleotides: 12. This CDR3 is 18 amino acids long. The CDR3 here is CASSLVRALAGLHNEQFF. CDR3 in DNA: TGTGCCAGCAGCTTAGTGCGGGCCCTAGCGGGACTGCACAATGAGCAGTTCTTC.

This clonotype occurred many times. The chain couples TRBV11-2 to TRBJ1-1; no clear D. Germline CDR1 SGHAT, CDR2 FQNNGV. The CDR3 has 14 residues. The V end was cut by 5 bases, the J end by 1 base, with 11 bases between. As DNA, the CDR3 is TGTGCCAGCAGCCACGGGCAGGAGAACACTGAAGCTTTCTTT. Translating it yields CASSHGQENTEAFF.

In this sample, this clonotype turned up a few times. The chain is built from TRBV19 and TRBJ1-5; 12 positions match TRBD1. The CDR3 is 16 amino acids. Germline loops: CDR1 LNHDA, CDR2 SQIVND (reference sequence). The ends lost 4 bases at V and 9 bases at J; junction bases unmatched: 10. The CDR3 loop is CASSTGSGTGGWPQHF. Written as DNA, the CDR3 is TGTGCCAGTAGTACGGGGTCGGGGACAGGGGGCTGGCCCCAGCATTTT.

Many counts were recorded for this clonotype. The chain recombines TRBV4-1 with TRBJ2-7; D may be TRBD2 (7 bases). Trimming took off 4 bases at V and 2 bases at J, with 12 bases between the two ends. Germline CDR1 MGHRA, CDR2 YSYEKL. The CDR3 sequence is 14 residues long. The CDR3 DNA is TGCGCCAGCAGCCCGGGGGGCTCGACCTACGAGCAGTACTTC. It translates to CASSPGGSTYEQYF.